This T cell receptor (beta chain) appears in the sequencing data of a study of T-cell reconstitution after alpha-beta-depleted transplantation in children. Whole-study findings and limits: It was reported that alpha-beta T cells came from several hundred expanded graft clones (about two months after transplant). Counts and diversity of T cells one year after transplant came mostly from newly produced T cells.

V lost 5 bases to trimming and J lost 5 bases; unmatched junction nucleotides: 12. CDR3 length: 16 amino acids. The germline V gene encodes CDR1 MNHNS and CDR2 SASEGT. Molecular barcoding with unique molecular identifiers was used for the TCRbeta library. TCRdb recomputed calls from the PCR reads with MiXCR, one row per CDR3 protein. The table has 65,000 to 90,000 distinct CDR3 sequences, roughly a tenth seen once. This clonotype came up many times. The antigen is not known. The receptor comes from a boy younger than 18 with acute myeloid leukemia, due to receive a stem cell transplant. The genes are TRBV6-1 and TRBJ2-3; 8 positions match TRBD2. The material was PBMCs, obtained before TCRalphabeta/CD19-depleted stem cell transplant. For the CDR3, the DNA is TGTGCCAGCAGTCCCTTTAGCGGGGCGGGGGGAGATACGCAGTATTTT. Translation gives CASSPFSGAGGDTQYF.